These 27 T cell receptor beta chains originate from one sample sequenced in a study of T cells in Graves' hyperthyroidism and ophthalmopathy. TCR beta CDR3 sequences were amplified from RNA transcripts. During a first-round RT-PCR of the TCR CDR3, the HTBI primer set was used. TCRdb called the multiplex PCR reads again in MiXCR, with one record for every CDR3 protein. The sample lists hundreds of thousands of distinct CDR3 sequences, less than 45% occurring once. Sequencing input: peripheral blood or thyroid tissue (not recorded which). The receptors were sampled from an adult man with Graves' disease, either hyperthyroidism or ophthalmopathy (not recorded which).

This clonotype was detected ten times or more. The chain carries TRBV19 and TRBJ2-5, with unresolved D. The V gene lost 3 bases and the J gene lost 5 bases, with 7 bases spanning the gap. CDR1 and CDR2 (germline): LNHDA, SQIVND (reference sequence). The CDR3 is made up of 12 amino acids. The CDR3 nucleotides are TGTGCCAGTAGTATTTGGGGTGAGACCCAGTACTTC. This translates into CASSIWGETQYF. Using reference TRBV19 and TRBJ2-5 for the parts outside the CDR3, the full variable domain is DGGITQSPKYLFRKEGQNVTLSCEQNLNHDAMYWYRQDPGQGLRLIYYSQIVNDFQKGDIAEGYSVSREKKESFPLTVTSAQKNPTAFYLCASSIWGETQYFGPGTRLLVL.

J is TRBJ2-5 and V is TRBV29-1; TRBD2 matches 8 bases. CDR3 size: 14 residues. In germline, CDR1 is SQVTM, CDR2 ANQGSEA. With V trimmed by 3 bases and J by 5 bases, 8 bases remained unmatched. The CDR3 is CSVDDGGRMETQYF. For the CDR3, the DNA is TGCAGCGTTGATGACGGCGGGAGGATGGAGACCCAGTACTTC.

The chain has TRBV19 and TRBJ1-2, with D hard to call. Trimming left V 4 bases short and J 0 bases short, with 6 bases between. The CDR3 is made up of 13 amino acids. Germline loops: CDR1 LNHDA, CDR2 SQIVND (reference sequence). In DNA, the CDR3 is TGTGCCAGTAGTAAGCTCACTAACTATGGCTACACCTTC. It yields the protein CASSKLTNYGYTF.

In its sample, this clonotype was seen many times. The chain couples TRBV10-3 to TRBJ1-1, with a possible D match to TRBD1 (5 bases). The CDR3 is 14 residues long. CDR1 and CDR2 (germline): ENHRY, SYGVKD. The V gene lost 0 bases and the J gene lost 1 base, with 6 bases spanning the gap. The CDR3 bases are TGTGCCATCAGTGAGTCGGGGCCGAACACTGAAGCTTTCTTT. This codes for CAISESGPNTEAFF.

This clonotype was seen a few times. This sequence joins TRBV10-1 and TRBJ1-3; D not resolved. The V gene's germline CDR1 is WNHNN and CDR2 SYGVQD (reference sequence). This CDR3 is 15 amino acids long. V lost 0 bases to trimming and J lost 4 bases, with 10 bases between them. The CDR3 bases are TGCGCCAGCAGTGAGTCGAGGGCTGGAGGAAACACCATATATTTT. The encoded protein is CASSESRAGGNTIYF.

This clonotype was seen only a few times. CDR3 nucleotide sequence: TGTGCCAGCAGTTCTTGGGGAGCAAATGAAAAACTGTTTTTT. Amino acid sequence: CASSSWGANEKLFF. V gene TRBV2 combines with J gene TRBJ1-4; D gene ambiguous. V was cut by 5 bases and J by 5 bases, with 12 bases left in between. Looked up from germline, CDR1 is SNHLY and CDR2 is FYNNEI. The CDR3 is made up of 14 amino acids.

This rearrangement joins TRBV10-3 to TRBJ1-5; the D gene is possibly TRBD1 (5 bases). Trimming stripped 10 bases from V and 11 bases from J, with 21 bases between. Per the germline V gene, CDR1 is ENHRY and CDR2 is SYGVKD. This CDR3 is built from 13 residues. CDR3 coding DNA: TGTGCCAGCAGGCACCGGGACCCAAGGGCCCAGCATTTT. This sequence encodes CASRHRDPRAQHF.

V and J are TRBV2 and TRBJ1-5, with a weak D call TRBD1 (6 bases). The V end was cut by 11 bases, the J end by 4 bases, with 24 bases between. The CDR3 extends over 16 amino acids. In germline, CDR1 is SNHLY, CDR2 FYNNEI. The CDR3 is CAAESWAGVGNQPQHF. As DNA, the CDR3 is TGTGCCGCAGAGTCATGGGCAGGGGTGGGTAATCAGCCCCAGCATTTT.

The CDR3 nucleotides read TGTGCCAGCAGCGTTTCACTTCAGGGAGTAGTCCTGACTTTC. This codes for CASSVSLQGVVLTF. The gene calls are TRBV9 and TRBJ2-6; D tentatively fits TRBD1 or TRBD2 (5 bases each). Trimming cost V 2 bases and J 13 bases, with 16 bases left between them. CDR3 length: 14 residues. Germline V gene data show CDR1 as SGDLS and CDR2 as YYNGEE.

The sample holds a few counts of this clonotype. V gene TRBV7-9 combines with J gene TRBJ1-3, with TRBD1 matching 8 bases. V was clipped by 4 bases and J by 0 bases; unmatched bases: 5. The V gene's germline CDR1 is SEHNR and CDR2 FQNEAQ (reference sequence). This CDR3 is built from 16 residues. The CDR3 reads CASSSTGGISGNTIYF. The CDR3 DNA reads TGTGCCAGCAGCTCAACAGGGGGGATCTCTGGAAACACCATATATTTT.

The rearrangement uses TRBV20-1 and TRBJ1-4, with 9 nucleotides matching TRBD1. The CDR3 has 14 residues. Per the germline V gene, CDR1 is DFQATT and CDR2 is SNEGSKA (reference sequence). V was clipped by 0 bases and J by 8 bases; unmatched bases: 4. Here the CDR3 DNA reads TGCAGTGCTAGAGAAGGGACAGGGCCCGAAAAACTGTTTTTT. Translation: CSAREGTGPEKLFF.

V and J are TRBV19 and TRBJ1-5, with TRBD1 matching 9 bases. CDR1 is LNHDA and CDR2 is SQIVND in the germline V gene (reference sequence). V dropped 4 bases and J dropped 4; count of bases not matched to a gene: 11. CDR3 size: 17 residues. CDR3 bases: TGTGCCAGTAGTAATTATCCCGGGACAGGGTTAAATCAGCCCCAGCATTTT. Protein product: CASSNYPGTGLNQPQHF.

This clonotype was picked up one time. This may be a read error, as it is one base from a much larger clone. V usage is TRBV20-1 and J usage is TRBJ1-5, with TRBD1 as a possible D gene (5 bases). Trimming left V 7 bases short and J 9 bases short, with 19 bases between. The CDR3 sequence is 13 residues long. CDR1 DFQATT and CDR2 SNEGSKA come from the germline V gene (reference sequence). For the CDR3, the DNA is TGCAGTGTCACCTCAGGGATGGATCGGCCCCAGCATTTT. It encodes CSVTSGMDRPQHF.

The CDR3 DNA reads TGTGCCACCAGTGGAACGACAGTCAACTATGGCTACACCTTC. Translating it yields CATSGTTVNYGYTF. The chain uses TRBV24-1 and TRBJ1-2; tentatively, D is TRBD1 (5 bases). Trimming pared 5 bases from V and 2 bases from J, leaving 11 bases between. The V gene's germline CDR1 is KGHDR and CDR2 SFDVKD. The CDR3 is 14 residues long.

This rearrangement joins TRBV7-6 to TRBJ1-6; TRBD1 might be the D (6 bases). This CDR3 spans 14 amino acids. Germline CDR1 and CDR2: SGHVS and FNYEAQ. Trimming removed 7 bases from V and 4 bases from J, with 11 bases in between. CDR3 loop: CASTDSNYNSPLHF. CDR3 DNA: TGTGCCAGCACGGACAGCAATTATAATTCACCCCTCCACTTT. The full variable domain, rest sourced from reference TRBV7-6 and TRBJ1-6, is GAGVSQSPRYKVTKRGQDVALRCDPISGHVSLYWYRQALGQGPEFLTYFNYEAQQDKSGLPNDRFSAERPEGSISTLTIQRTEQRDSAMYRCASTDSNYNSPLHFGNGTRLTVT.

The rearrangement links TRBV7-9 to TRBJ1-6, with TRBD1 identical over 8 bases. The CDR3 consists of 17 residues. Germline loops: CDR1 SEHNR, CDR2 FQNEAQ (reference sequence). V shed 4 bases and J 9 bases; nucleotides not matched to a gene: 14. CDR3 nucleotide sequence: TGTGCCAGCAGCTCGCACGACCTACAGGGGGTGGGTTCACCCCTCCACTTT. Residues: CASSSHDLQGVGSPLHF.

The gene calls are TRBV20-1 and TRBJ2-7, with D possibly being TRBD1 or TRBD2 (6 bases each). Per germline, CDR1 DFQATT and CDR2 SNEGSKA (reference sequence). The CDR3 has 11 residues. Trimming removed 6 bases at V and 7 bases at J, with 13 bases between. The CDR3 DNA sequence: TGCAGTGCCCTGGGGGCGGGAGAGCAGTACTTC. It translates to CSALGAGEQYF.

At least ten counts were recorded for this clonotype. This sequence joins TRBV7-9 and TRBJ1-2; 7 positions agree with TRBD1. CDR1 and CDR2 (germline): SEHNR, FQNEAQ (reference sequence). The CDR3 covers 16 residues. V was pared by 5 bases and J by 2 bases, with 11 bases of the junction left unmatched. The CDR3 protein is CASSTPGQKSNYGYTF. CDR3 DNA: TGTGCCAGCAGCACGCCGGGACAGAAGTCGAACTATGGCTACACCTTC.

This clonotype was recorded many times. J is TRBJ1-1 and V is TRBV15; D is uncertain. V dropped 1 base and J dropped 8 bases, with 5 bases sitting between them. Germline V gives CDR1 LNHNV, CDR2 YYDKDF (reference sequence). The CDR3 is 11 amino acids. This chain's CDR3 is CATSRAYEAFF. The CDR3 region has the DNA TGTGCCACCAGCAGAGCTTACGAAGCTTTCTTT.

The chain uses TRBV5-1 and TRBJ1-1, with TRBD1 as a possible D gene (5 bases). Germline-derived CDR1 and CDR2 are SGHRS and YFSETQ. V lost 2 bases to trimming and J lost 0 bases, with 20 bases between them. The CDR3 spans 18 residues. CDR3 bases: TGCGCCAGCAGCTTCATGCACCAGGGCAGCTCCCTGAACACTGAAGCTTTCTTT. It codes for CASSFMHQGSSLNTEAFF.

This clonotype was observed many times. The chain is built from TRBV4-2 and TRBJ2-5; possibly TRBD2 for D (6 bases). This CDR3 is 15 amino acids long. Trimming shortened V by 4 bases and J by 4 bases, and 16 bases separated the two germline ends. The germline gives CDR1 LGHNA, CDR2 YNFKEQ. The CDR3 region is CASSPLRGGGETQYF. The CDR3 nucleotides read TGTGCCAGCAGCCCCCTGAGGGGAGGCGGAGAGACCCAGTACTTC.

In the case of this clonotype: One base away lies a much larger clone, so this may be a sequencing read error. V usage is TRBV2 and J usage is TRBJ1-2, with D unresolved. Germline loops: CDR1 SNHLY, CDR2 FYNNEI. The CDR3 is 14 amino acids. The CDR3 here is CASSELVSNNGYTF. DNA of the CDR3: TGTGCCAGCAGTGAACTAGTTTCTAACAATGGCTACACCTTC.

The CDR3 bases are TGTGCCAGCAAACAGGGGGCGACGAATAATCAGCCCCAGCATTTT. Translation: CASKQGATNNQPQHF. This chain uses TRBV6-5 with TRBJ1-5, with 9 bases that match TRBD1. V lost 7 bases to trimming and J lost 4 bases; unmatched junction nucleotides: 8. The CDR3 loop spans 15 amino acids. Germline CDR1 and CDR2: MNHEY and SVGAGI.

The chain recombines TRBV6-1 with TRBJ2-7; D call uncertain. The CDR3 is made up of 13 amino acids. The germline V and J ends were trimmed by 6 bases and 5 bases, with 14 bases remaining between them. The V gene's germline CDR1 is MNHNS and CDR2 SASEGT. The CDR3 nucleotides are TGTGCCAGCAGCGTCAACAGTCTCGACGAGCAGTACTTC. Encoded protein: CASSVNSLDEQYF.

The rearrangement joins TRBV6-6 to TRBJ1-1; D not certain. CDR1 and CDR2 from the germline V gene are MNHNY and SVGAGI (reference sequence). The V and J ends lost 2 bases and 7 bases respectively, with 5 bases between them. There are 11 residues in the CDR3. The CDR3 coding sequence is TGTGCCAGCAGTTACCGAATTGAAGCTTTCTTT. Protein sequence: CASSYRIEAFF.

Comments on this clonotype: A single base separates this from a much larger clone, so it may be a read error. Here the CDR3 omits its conserved ending phenylalanine or tryptophan, so a read error is the likely source. The chain employs TRBV7-2 and TRBJ1-2, with D possibly matching TRBD1 (5 bases). Trimming left V 1 base short and J 4 bases short, with 13 bases between. This CDR3 spans 15 amino acids. Germline CDR1 reads SGHTA; CDR2 reads FQGNSA. The chain's CDR3 is CASSLVRQRFYGYTL. In nucleotides, the CDR3 is TGTGCCAGCAGCTTAGTCAGACAGAGGTTCTATGGCTACACCCTC.

The chain employs TRBV7-2 and TRBJ2-7; a weak D match, TRBD2 (7 bases). The V gene's germline CDR1 is SGHTA and CDR2 FQGNSA. The V end was cut by 10 bases, the J end by 6 bases, with 16 bases between. This CDR3 comprises 12 residues. CDR3 in amino acids: CAIKGGVSEQYF. The CDR3 nucleotides read TGTGCCATAAAAGGGGGGGTCTCCGAGCAGTACTTC.